This T cell receptor (beta chain) was captured in a study of response to subunit inactivated influenza vaccine. The study, taken as a whole, reports: Authors proposed each seasonal influenza vaccination draws in few new T cells.

In TCRdb, the RT-PCR reads were re-called with MiXCR into one record per CDR3 protein. Of just over 300,000 distinct CDR3 sequences in the sample, 21% were seen once. V dropped 6 bases and J dropped 4 bases, with 13 bases sitting between them. In germline, CDR1 is LNHDA, CDR2 SQIVND (reference sequence). The CDR3 extends over 13 amino acids. Notes on this clonotype: Its antigen is currently unknown.

The genes are TRBV19 and TRBJ2-7; TRBD2 might be the D (5 bases). Sequencing was performed on PBMCs from blood, taken approximately 22 months after vaccination. The clonotype comes from a man between 50 and 75 years old who received an inactivated influenza vaccine. DNA of the CDR3: TGTGCCAGTAGGATCAGTGGGAGATACGAGCAGTACTTC. Protein: CASRISGRYEQYF.